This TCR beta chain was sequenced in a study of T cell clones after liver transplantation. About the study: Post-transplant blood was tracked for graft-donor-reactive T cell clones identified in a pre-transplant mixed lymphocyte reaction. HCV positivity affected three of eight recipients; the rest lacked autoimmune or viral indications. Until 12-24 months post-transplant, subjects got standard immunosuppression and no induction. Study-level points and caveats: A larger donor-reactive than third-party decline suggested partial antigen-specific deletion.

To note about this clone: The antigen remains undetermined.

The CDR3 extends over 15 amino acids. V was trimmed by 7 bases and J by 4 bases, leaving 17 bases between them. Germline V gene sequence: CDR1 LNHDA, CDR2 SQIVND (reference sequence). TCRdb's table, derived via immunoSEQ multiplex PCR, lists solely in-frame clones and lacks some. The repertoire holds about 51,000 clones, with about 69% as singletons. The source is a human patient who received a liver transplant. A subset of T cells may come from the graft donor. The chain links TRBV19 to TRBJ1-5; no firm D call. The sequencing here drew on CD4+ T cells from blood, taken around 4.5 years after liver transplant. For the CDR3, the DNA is TGTGCCAGTACCCACCGGAAGGTTCGAAATCAGCCCCAGCATTTT. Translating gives CASTHRKVRNQPQHF.